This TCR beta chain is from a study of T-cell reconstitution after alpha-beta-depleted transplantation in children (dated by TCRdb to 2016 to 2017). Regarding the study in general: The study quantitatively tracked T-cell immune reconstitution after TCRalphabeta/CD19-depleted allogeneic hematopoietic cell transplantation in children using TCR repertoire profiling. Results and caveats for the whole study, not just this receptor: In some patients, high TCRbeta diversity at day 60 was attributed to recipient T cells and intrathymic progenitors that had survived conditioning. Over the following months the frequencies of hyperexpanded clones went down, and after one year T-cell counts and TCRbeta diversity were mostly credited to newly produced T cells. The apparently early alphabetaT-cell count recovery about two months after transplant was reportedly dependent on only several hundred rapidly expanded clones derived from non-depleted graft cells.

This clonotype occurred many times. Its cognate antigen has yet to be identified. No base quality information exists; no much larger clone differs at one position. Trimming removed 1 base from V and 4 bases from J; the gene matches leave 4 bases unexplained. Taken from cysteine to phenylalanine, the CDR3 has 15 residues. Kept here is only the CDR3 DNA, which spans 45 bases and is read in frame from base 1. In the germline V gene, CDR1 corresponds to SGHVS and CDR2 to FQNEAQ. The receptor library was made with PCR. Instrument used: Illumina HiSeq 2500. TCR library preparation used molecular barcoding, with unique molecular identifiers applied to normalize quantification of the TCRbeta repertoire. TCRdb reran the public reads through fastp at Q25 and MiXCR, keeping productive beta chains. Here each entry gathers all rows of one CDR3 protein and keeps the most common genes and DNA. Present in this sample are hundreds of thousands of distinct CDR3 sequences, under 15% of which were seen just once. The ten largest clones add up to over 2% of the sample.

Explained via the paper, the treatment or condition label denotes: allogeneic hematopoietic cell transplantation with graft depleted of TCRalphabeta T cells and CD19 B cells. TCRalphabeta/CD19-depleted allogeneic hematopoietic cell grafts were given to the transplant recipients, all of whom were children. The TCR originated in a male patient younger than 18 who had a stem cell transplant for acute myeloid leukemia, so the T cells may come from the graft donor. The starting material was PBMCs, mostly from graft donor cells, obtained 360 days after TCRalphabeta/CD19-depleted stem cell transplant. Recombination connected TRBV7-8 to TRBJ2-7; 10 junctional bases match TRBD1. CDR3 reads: CASSLEGQGYYEQYF. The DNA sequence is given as TGTGCCAGCAGCTTAGAGGGACAGGGGTATTACGAGCAGTACTTC.